This T cell receptor (beta chain) was observed in a study of CD8 T cells in Susac syndrome. CDR3 size: 15 residues. The germline CDR1 and CDR2 sequences are SGHDN and FVKESK. V shed 4 bases, J shed 4 bases, and the junction held 8 bases outside the gene matches. The RNA input was roughly 0.45 to 1 ug, and it was reverse transcribed with random hexamers. One entry per CDR3 protein results from TCRdb running MiXCR on the immunoSEQ multiplex PCR reads. The repertoire holds around 100,000 distinct CDR3 sequences, with roughly 96% as singletons. TCR beta was sequenced from blood CD8+ and CD4+ T cells. The TEMRA cells underwent FACS enrichment, while the CD8+ and CD4+ T cells underwent negative isolation.

Sample: CD8+ T cells from PBMCs. This clonotype was obtained from a human donor with Susac syndrome. This chain links TRBV14 with TRBJ1-2; 8 nucleotides agree with TRBD1. CDR3 sequence (DNA): TGTGCCAGCAGCCCGGGGACAGGAACAACCTATGGCTACACCTTC. Protein: CASSPGTGTTYGYTF.